This TCR beta chain comes out of a study of T cells after yellow fever vaccination. Study results and caveats: Re-detected after boosting: most primary clones, almost 98% of CD4 and roughly 88% of CD8.

The V and J ends lost 1 base and 1 base respectively, with 11 bases between them. CDR1 is SGHTA and CDR2 is FQGNSA in the germline V gene. The CDR3 is made up of 15 amino acids. UMIs and a universal primer site were added when TCR cDNA was made by 5'RACE template switching. One entry per CDR3 protein results from TCRdb running MiXCR on the 5' RACE reads. The sample has 250,000 or so distinct CDR3 sequences, over 6.5% seen once. This clonotype was detected ten times or more. Its antigen is as yet unknown. Sequencing was performed on CD4+ T cells sorted from PBMCs, taken on the day of the yellow fever booster vaccination. The source of this sequence is a man aged 30 to 39 who received the YFV17D yellow fever vaccine. The V gene is TRBV7-2, the J gene TRBJ2-7; D remains unclear. In nucleotides, the CDR3 is TGTGCCAGCAGCTTAGACAGATTGGGGTCCTACGAGCAGTACTTC. It specifies CASSLDRLGSYEQYF.